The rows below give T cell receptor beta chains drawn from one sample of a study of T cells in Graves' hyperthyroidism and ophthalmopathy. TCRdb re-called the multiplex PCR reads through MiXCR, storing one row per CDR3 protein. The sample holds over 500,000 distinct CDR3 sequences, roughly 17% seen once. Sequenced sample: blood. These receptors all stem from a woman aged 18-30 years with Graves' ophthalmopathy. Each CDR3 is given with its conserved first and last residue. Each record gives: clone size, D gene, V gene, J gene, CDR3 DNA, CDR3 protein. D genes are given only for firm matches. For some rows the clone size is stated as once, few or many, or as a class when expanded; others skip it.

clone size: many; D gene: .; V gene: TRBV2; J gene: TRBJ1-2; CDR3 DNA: TGTGCCAGCAGTGTCTCCGGGGGGTCTGGCTACACCTTC; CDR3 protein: CASSVSGGSGYTF
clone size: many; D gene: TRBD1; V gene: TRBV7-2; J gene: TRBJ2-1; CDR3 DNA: TGTGCCAGCAGCCCCGACAGGGTGTACAATGAGCAGTTCTTC; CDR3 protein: CASSPDRVYNEQFF
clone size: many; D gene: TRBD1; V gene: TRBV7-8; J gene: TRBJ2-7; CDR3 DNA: TGTGCCAGCAGTCAGGGACAGGGGTACTACGAGCAGTACTTC; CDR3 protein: CASSQGQGYYEQYF
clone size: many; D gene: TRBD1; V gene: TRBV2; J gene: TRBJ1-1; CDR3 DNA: TGTGCCAACCAGGACAGGGGAGTGTCTGAAGCTTTCTTT; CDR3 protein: CANQDRGVSEAFF
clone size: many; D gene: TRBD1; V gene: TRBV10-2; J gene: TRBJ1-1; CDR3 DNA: TGCGCCAGCAACCCAGGGGGCCTTGAAGCTTTCTTT; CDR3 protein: CASNPGGLEAFF
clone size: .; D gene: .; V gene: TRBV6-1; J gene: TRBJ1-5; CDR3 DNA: TGTGCCAGCAGTGAAGAAGGTGAAGGTATCAAGCCCCAGCATTTT; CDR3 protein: CASSEEGEGIKPQHF
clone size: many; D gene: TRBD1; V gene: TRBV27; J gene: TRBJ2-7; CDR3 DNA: TGTGCCAGCAGTTTGTCCAGGACAGGGGGCTACGAGCAGTACTTC; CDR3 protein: CASSLSRTGGYEQYF
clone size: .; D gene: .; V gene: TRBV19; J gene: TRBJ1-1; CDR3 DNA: TGTGCCAGTAGTATAGCAGTGAACACTGAAGCTTTCTTT; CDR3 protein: CASSIAVNTEAFF
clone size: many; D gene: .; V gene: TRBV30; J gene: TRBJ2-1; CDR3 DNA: TGTGCCTGGAGTCAGGAGTCCAATGAGCAGTTCTTC; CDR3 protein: CAWSQESNEQFF
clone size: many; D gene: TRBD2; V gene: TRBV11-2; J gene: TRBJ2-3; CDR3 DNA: TGTGCCAGCAGCTTAGAAGTAGCGGGGTACACAGATACGCAGTATTTT; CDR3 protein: CASSLEVAGYTDTQYF
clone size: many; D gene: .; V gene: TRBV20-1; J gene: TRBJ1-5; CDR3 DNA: TGCAGTGCTAGGGTCGGCCGTTTTGATAGCAATCAGCCCCAGCATTTT; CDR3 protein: CSARVGRFDSNQPQHF
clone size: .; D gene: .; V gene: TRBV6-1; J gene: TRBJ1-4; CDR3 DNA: TGTGCCAGCATAAATAGCCGCGCGGGTGATGAAAAACTGTTTTTT; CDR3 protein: CASINSRAGDEKLFF
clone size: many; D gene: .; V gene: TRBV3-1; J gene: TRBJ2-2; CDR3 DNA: TGTGCCAGCAGCCCGGAGCACGGAGGTCGGGAGCTGTTTTTT; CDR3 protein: CASSPEHGGRELFF
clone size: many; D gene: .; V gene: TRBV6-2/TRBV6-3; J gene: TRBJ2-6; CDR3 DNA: TGTGCCAGCAGTTACCCCAGGGGGGCCAACGTCCTGACTTTC; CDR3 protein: CASSYPRGANVLTF
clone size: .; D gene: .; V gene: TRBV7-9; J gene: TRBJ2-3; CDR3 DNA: TGTGCCAGCAGCACAGTCGGTACGACAGCTCCCCGTTTTAGCACAGATACGCAGTATTTT; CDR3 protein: CASSTVGTTAPRFSTDTQYF